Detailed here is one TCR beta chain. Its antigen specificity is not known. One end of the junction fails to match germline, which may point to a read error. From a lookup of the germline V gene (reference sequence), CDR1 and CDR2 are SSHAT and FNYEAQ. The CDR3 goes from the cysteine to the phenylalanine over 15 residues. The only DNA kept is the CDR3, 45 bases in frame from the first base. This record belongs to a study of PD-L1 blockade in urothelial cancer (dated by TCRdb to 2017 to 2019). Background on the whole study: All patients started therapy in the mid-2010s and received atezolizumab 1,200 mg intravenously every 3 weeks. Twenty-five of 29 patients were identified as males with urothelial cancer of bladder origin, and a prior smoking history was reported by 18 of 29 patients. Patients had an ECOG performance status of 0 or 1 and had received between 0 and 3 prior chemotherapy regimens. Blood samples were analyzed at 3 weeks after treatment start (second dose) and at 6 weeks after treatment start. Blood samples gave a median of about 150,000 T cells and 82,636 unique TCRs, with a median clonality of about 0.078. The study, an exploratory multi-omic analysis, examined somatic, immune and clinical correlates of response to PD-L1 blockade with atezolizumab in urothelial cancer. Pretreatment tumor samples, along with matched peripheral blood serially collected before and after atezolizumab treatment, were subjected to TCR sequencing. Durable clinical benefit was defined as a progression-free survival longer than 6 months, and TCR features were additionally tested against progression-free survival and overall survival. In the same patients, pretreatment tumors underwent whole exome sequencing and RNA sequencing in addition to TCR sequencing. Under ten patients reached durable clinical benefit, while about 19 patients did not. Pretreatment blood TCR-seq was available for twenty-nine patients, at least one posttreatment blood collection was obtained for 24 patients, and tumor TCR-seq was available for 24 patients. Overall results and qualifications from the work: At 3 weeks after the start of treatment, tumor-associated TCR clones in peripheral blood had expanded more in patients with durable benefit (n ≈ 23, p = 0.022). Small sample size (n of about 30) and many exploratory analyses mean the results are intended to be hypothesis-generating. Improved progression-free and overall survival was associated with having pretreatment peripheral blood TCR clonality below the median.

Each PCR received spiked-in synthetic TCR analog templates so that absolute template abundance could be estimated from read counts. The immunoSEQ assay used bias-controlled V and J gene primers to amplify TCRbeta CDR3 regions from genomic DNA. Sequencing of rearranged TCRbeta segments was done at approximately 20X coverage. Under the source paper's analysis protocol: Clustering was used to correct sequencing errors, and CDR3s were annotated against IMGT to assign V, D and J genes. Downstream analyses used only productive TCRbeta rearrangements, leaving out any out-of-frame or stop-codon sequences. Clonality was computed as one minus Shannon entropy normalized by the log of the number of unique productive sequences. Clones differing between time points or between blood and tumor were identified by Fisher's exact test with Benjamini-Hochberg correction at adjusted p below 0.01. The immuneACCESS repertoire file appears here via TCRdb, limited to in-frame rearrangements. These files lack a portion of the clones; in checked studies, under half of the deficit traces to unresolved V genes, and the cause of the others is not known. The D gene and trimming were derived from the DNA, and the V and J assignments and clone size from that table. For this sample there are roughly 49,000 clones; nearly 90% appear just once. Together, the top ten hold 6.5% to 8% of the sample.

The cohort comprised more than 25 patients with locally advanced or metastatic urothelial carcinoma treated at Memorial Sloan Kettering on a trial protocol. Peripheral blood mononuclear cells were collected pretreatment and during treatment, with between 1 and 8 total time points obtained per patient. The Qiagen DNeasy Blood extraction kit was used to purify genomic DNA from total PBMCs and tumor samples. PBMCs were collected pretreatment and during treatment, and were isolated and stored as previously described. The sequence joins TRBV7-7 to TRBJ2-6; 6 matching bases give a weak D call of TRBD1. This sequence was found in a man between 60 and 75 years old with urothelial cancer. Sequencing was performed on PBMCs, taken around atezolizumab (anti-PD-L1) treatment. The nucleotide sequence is TGTGCTAGCAGCCCACAGGGTCCTGGGGCCAACGTCCTGACTTTC. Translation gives CASSPQGPGANVLTF. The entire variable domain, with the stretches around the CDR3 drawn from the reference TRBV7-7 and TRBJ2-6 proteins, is GAGVSQSPRYKVTKRGQDVTLRCDPISSHATLYWYQQALGQGPEFLTYFNYEAQPDKSGLPSDRFSAERPEGSISTLTIQRTEQRDSAMYRCASSPQGPGANVLTFGAGSRLTVL.